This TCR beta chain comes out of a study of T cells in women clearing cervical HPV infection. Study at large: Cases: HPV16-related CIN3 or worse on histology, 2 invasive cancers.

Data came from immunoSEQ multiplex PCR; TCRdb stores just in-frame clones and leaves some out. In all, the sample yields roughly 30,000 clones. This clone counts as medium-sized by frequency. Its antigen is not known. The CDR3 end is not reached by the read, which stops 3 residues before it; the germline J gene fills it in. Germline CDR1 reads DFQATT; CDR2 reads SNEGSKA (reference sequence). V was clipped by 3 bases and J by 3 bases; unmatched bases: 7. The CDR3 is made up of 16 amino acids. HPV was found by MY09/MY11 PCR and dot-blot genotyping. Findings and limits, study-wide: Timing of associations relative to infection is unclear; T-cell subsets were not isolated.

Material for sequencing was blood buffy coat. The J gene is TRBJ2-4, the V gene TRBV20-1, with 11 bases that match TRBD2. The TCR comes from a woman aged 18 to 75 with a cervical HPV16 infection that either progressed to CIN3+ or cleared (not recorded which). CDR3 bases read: TGCAGTGCTAGGCTAGCGGGGGGCCTAGGCAAAAACATT. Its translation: CSARLAGGLGKNI. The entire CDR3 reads CSARLAGGLGKNIQYF.